The 10 T cell receptor beta chains in this list originate from one sample, sequenced in a study of metastatic and nonmetastatic thyroid tumors. Using MiXCR, TCRdb reanalyzed the PCR reads. This table holds about 24,000 clones, under 30% found once. Patients underwent thyroid surgery, and none had received any treatment before it. Material: tumor tissue. The receptors stem from a male donor with papillary thyroid cancer or a benign thyroid nodule (not recorded which). Some clones in this sample may be carry-over from other donors' samples.

This clone was seen only a few times. A much larger clone differs by one base, so this may be a read error. The identical CDR3 is also encoded by other nucleotide sequences in the sample. CDR3 loop: CASSISQGHQETQYF. CDR3 sequence (DNA): TGTGCCAGTAGTATCTCACAGGGCCACCAAGAGACCCAGTACTTC. The rearrangement joins TRBV19 to TRBJ2-5, with D perhaps matching TRBD1 (6 bases). Trimming cost V 3 bases and J 0 bases, with 11 bases left between them. The germline V gene encodes CDR1 LNHDA and CDR2 SQIVND (reference sequence). The CDR3 sequence is 15 residues long.

This clone is medium-sized. The V gene is TRBV11-2, the J gene TRBJ2-7; D gene uncertain. This CDR3 comprises 13 residues. CDR1 is SGHAT, CDR2 FQNNGV, per germline. V shed 5 bases and J shed 1 base, with 9 bases lying between them. CDR3 sequence (DNA): TGTGCCAGCAGCCCGGACGGATCCTACGAGCAGTACTTC. Translation: CASSPDGSYEQYF.

In its sample, this clone ranks as medium-sized (0.01 to 0.1%). The chain employs TRBV28 and TRBJ2-7; D unclear. V lost 1 base to trimming and J lost 2 bases, with 9 bases between them. Germline CDR1 and CDR2: MDHEN and SYDVKM. This CDR3 region has 14 residues. The CDR3 here is CASSLSDSAYEQYF. The CDR3 DNA follows: TGTGCCAGCAGTTTATCCGACTCGGCCTACGAGCAGTACTTC.

This clone showed up many times. One end of the junction does not line up with germline, which may come from a read error. The V call is TRBV7-7, the J call TRBJ2-5, with a weak D call TRBD2 (5 bases). Germline V gene sequence: CDR1 SSHAT, CDR2 FNYEAQ (reference sequence). The CDR3 is 13 amino acids. The CDR3 reads CASSLASQETQYF. Here the CDR3 DNA reads TGTGCTAGCAGCTTAGCGTCCCAAGAGACCCAGTACTTC.

V is TRBV6-1 and J is TRBJ2-7; 11 positions match TRBD1. The CDR3 spans 15 residues. In germline, CDR1 is MNHNS, CDR2 SASEGT. The junction had 6 bases not matched to a gene; V was cut back by 7 bases and J by 1 base. The CDR3 reads CASMRDRGVSYEQYF. CDR3 coding DNA: TGTGCCAGCATGAGGGACAGGGGGGTGTCCTACGAGCAGTACTTC.

Concerning this clone itself: A read error may be the cause here, since a much bigger clone is one base away. The rearrangement joins TRBV7-9 to TRBJ2-5; D may match TRBD1 or TRBD2 (5 bases each). V lost 5 bases and J lost 5, with 15 bases in between. The CDR3 consists of 14 residues. Per germline, CDR1 SEHNR and CDR2 FQNEAQ (reference sequence). The CDR3 loop reads CASSPGTGGETQYF. The CDR3 nucleotides are TGTGCCAGCAGCCCCGGGACCGGCGGGGAGACCCAGTACTTC.

Of note for this clone: One junction end disagrees with the germline gene, perhaps due to a read error. This rearrangement joins TRBV6-5 to TRBJ1-5; maybe TRBD1 (5 bases). This CDR3 comprises 16 residues. Germline loops: CDR1 MNHEY, CDR2 SVGAGI. This CDR3 reads CSSSYSYRTLNQPQNF. Written as DNA, the CDR3 is TGTTCCAGCAGTTACTCCTACAGGACCCTCAATCAGCCCCAGAATTTT.

This clone is labeled as large. This chain links TRBV10-3 with TRBJ2-2; D tentatively fits TRBD1 or TRBD2 (6 bases each). Germline CDR1 is ENHRY and CDR2 is SYGVKD. This CDR3 comprises 16 residues. Trimming took 3 bases from V and 4 from J, leaving 15 bases between them. CDR3 nucleotide sequence: TGTGCCATCAGTGAAACAGAAGGAGGGGGCACCGGGGAGCTGTTTTTT. It translates to CAISETEGGGTGELFF.

This clone turned up a few times. A read error may account for a junction end that differs from germline. CDR3 protein: CASPPPGLAGFGETQYF. In DNA, the CDR3 is TGTGCCAGCCCACCACCAGGACTAGCGGGCTTCGGAGAGACCCAGTACTTC. V and J are TRBV18 and TRBJ2-5, with 11 nucleotides matching TRBD2. CDR1 KGHSH and CDR2 LQKENI come from the germline V gene. This CDR3 is built from 17 residues.

Judged by abundance, this clone is medium-sized (0.01 to 0.1%). The chain joins TRBV28 to TRBJ1-1, with D uncertain. The CDR3 extends over 12 amino acids. Germline V gives CDR1 MDHEN, CDR2 SYDVKM. V lost 3 bases to trimming and J lost 3 bases, with 5 bases between them. Here the CDR3 DNA reads TGTGCCAGCAGTTTCCAAGACACTGAAGCTTTCTTT. This codes for CASSFQDTEAFF. Based on the CDR3 plus reference TRBV28 and TRBJ1-1, the full variable domain is DVKVTQSSRYLVKRTGEKVFLECVQDMDHENMFWYRQDPGLGLRLIYFSYDVKMKEKGDIPEGYSVSREKKERFSLILESASTNQTSMYLCASSFQDTEAFFGQGTRLTVV.